Below are 10 T cell receptor beta chains sequenced from a single sample in a study of T cells in Graves' hyperthyroidism and ophthalmopathy. RNA transcripts gave rise to amplified TCR beta CDR3 regions. First-round RT-PCR targeting the TCR CDR3 was performed with the HTBI primer set. MiXCR was run by TCRdb on the multiplex PCR reads, yielding one entry per CDR3 protein. The table has 650,000 to 800,000 distinct CDR3 sequences, just under 45% seen once; the top ten hold less than 9%. The material sequenced was peripheral blood or thyroid tissue (not recorded which). The receptor set was obtained from an adult man with Graves' disease, either hyperthyroidism or ophthalmopathy (not recorded which).

This clonotype was recorded at least ten times. The chain links TRBV29-1 to TRBJ1-1; weak D call: TRBD1 (5 bases). The CDR3 is 12 amino acids. V was cut by 1 base and J by 3 bases, with 6 bases left in between. Germline lookup yields CDR1 SQVTM and CDR2 ANQGSEA. The CDR3 is CSVEGDDTEAFF. CDR3 sequence (DNA): TGCAGCGTTGAAGGGGACGACACTGAAGCTTTCTTT.

The J gene is TRBJ1-5, the V gene TRBV6-6, with D perhaps TRBD1 (6 bases). The germline V gene encodes CDR1 MNHNY and CDR2 SVGAGI (reference sequence). V lost 0 bases and J 1 base, leaving 13 bases between the germline ends. The CDR3 consists of 17 residues. CDR3 coding DNA: TGTGCCAGCAGTTACTCGATTGGGACACAAAGCAATCAGCCCCAGCATTTT. Translated, it gives CASSYSIGTQSNQPQHF.

The chain is built from TRBV7-9 and TRBJ1-6; TRBD1 matches 10 bases. From germline, CDR1 is SEHNR and CDR2 FQNEAQ (reference sequence). The CDR3 totals 20 residues. Unmatched junction bases numbered 13, after V lost 5 bases and J lost 0 bases. The CDR3 sequence: CASSTIKGTGERSYNSPLHF. As DNA, the CDR3 is TGTGCCAGCAGCACTATCAAAGGGACAGGGGAGCGCTCCTATAATTCACCCCTCCACTTT.

The chain has TRBV6-6 and TRBJ1-2; TRBD1 matches 9 bases. Unmatched junction bases numbered 6, after V lost 6 bases and J lost 4 bases. This CDR3 region has 14 residues. From germline, CDR1 is MNHNY and CDR2 SVGAGI (reference sequence). CDR3 DNA: TGTGCCAGCAGGACGCCGGGACAGGGCTATGGCTACACCTTC. It translates to CASRTPGQGYGYTF.

This clonotype was seen a single time. The chain is built from TRBV7-2 and TRBJ1-5, with a possible D match to TRBD1 (6 bases). There are 12 residues in the CDR3. Germline loops: CDR1 SGHTA, CDR2 FQGNSA. Trimming pared 5 bases from V and 16 bases from J, leaving 18 bases between. CDR3 loop: CASSTPGEACHF. As DNA, the CDR3 is TGTGCCAGCAGCACCCCAGGGGAGGCATGTCATTTT. The variable domain in full, completed from reference TRBV7-2 and TRBJ1-5, reads GAGVSQSPSNKVTEKGKDVELRCDPISGHTALYWYRQSLGQGLEFLIYFQGNSAPDKSGLPSDRFSAERTGGSVSTLTIQRTQQEDSAVYLCASSTPGEACHFGDGTRLSIL.

J is TRBJ2-2 and V is TRBV7-9; possibly TRBD2 for D (5 bases). The CDR3 extends over 14 amino acids. The germline V and J ends were trimmed by 4 bases and 1 base, with 7 bases remaining between them. Per the germline V gene, CDR1 is SEHNR and CDR2 is FQNEAQ (reference sequence). CDR3 protein: CASSSGWNTGELFF. The CDR3 nucleotides read TGTGCCAGCAGCTCGGGATGGAACACCGGGGAGCTGTTTTTT.

This clonotype was counted many times. The rearrangement uses TRBV2 and TRBJ2-7; D remains ambiguous. The V end was cut by 2 bases, the J end by 2 bases, with 7 bases between. Germline V CDR1 and CDR2: SNHLY, FYNNEI. This CDR3 contains 13 residues. The CDR3 here is CASSETTAYEQYF. CDR3 DNA: TGTGCCAGCAGTGAAACAACCGCCTACGAGCAGTACTTC.

This chain connects TRBV7-2 to TRBJ1-1; D possibly corresponds to TRBD1 (5 bases). Germline values: CDR1 SGHTA, CDR2 FQGNSA. V dropped 11 bases and J dropped 0 bases, with 16 bases sitting between them. This CDR3 is 14 amino acids long. The chain's CDR3 is CAWSFGGMNTEAFF. CDR3 coding DNA: TGTGCCTGGAGCTTCGGGGGAATGAACACTGAAGCTTTCTTT.

This clonotype came up a few times. The rearrangement joins TRBV7-2 to TRBJ1-5; perhaps TRBD1 as D (5 bases). This CDR3 contains 16 residues. Germline CDR1 and CDR2: SGHTA and FQGNSA. Trimming removed 4 bases at V and 4 bases at J, with 17 bases between. As DNA, the CDR3 is TGTGCCAGCAGCTCCACAGGTACGCCAACTAATCAGCCCCAGCATTTT. Protein sequence: CASSSTGTPTNQPQHF.

In regard to this clonotype: A much larger clone is a single base away; this may be a read error. The rearrangement uses TRBV2 and TRBJ2-2; possibly TRBD1 for D (6 bases). The CDR3 runs to 15 residues. V lost 2 bases, J lost 4 bases, and 11 bases lay in between. The germline CDR1 and CDR2 sequences are SNHLY and FYNNEI. CDR3: CASSEMGRGTGELFF. Here the CDR3 DNA reads TGTGCCAGCAGTGAAATGGGCAGGGGCACCGGGGAGCTGTTTTTT.